This TCR beta chain appears in the sequencing data of a study of T cells in tumors after PD-1 blockade. The wider study: Patients had no prior checkpoint blockade, systemic immunosuppressants, or anti-cancer therapy within 4 weeks. Peripheral blood samples averaged 36,536 unique clonotypes and over 95,000 templates.

Looked up from germline, CDR1 is KGHSH and CDR2 is LQKENI. After removal of 7 bases from V and 10 bases from J, the junction contained 6 bases not matched to a gene. This CDR3 has 13 amino acids. Tumor or blood genomic DNA was sequenced, with inputs of roughly 550 ng to 6,500 ng. Measured with immunoSEQ multiplex PCR; TCRdb has only the in-frame clones, and not every one. The profile covers 55,000 to 65,000 clones, with around 80% appearing a single time and around an eighth taken by the ten largest. The rearrangement uses TRBV18 and TRBJ1-6, with 8 bases that match TRBD1. This receptor was identified in a human donor with basal cell carcinoma. The sample consisted of PBMCs, taken before anti-PD-1 treatment. In nucleotides, the CDR3 is TGTGCCAGCTTACAGGGGGGAAGATCACCCCTCCACTTT. Its protein product is CASLQGGRSPLHF.